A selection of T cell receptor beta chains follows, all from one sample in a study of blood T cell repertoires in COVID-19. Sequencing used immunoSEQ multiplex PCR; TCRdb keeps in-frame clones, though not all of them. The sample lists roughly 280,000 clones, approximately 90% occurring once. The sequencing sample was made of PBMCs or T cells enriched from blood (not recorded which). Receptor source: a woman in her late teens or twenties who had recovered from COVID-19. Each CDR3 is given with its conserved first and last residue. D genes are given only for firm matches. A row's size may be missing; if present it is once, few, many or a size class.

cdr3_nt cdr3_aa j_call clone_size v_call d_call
TGTGCCAGTAGTATAAGCAGGACAGGGGTTGAGACCCAGTACTTC CASSISRTGVETQYF TRBJ2-5 once TRBV19 TRBD1
TGTGCCAGCTCACAGAACCCGGGACAGGGGGCGACTAAATCCTCCCTCCACTTT CASSQNPGQGATKSSLHF TRBJ1-6 . TRBV18 TRBD1
TGCGCCAGCAGCTCCGGGACAGGGAACTATGGCTACACCTTC CASSSGTGNYGYTF TRBJ1-2 . TRBV5-1 TRBD1
TGTGCCAGCAGCCGTTCCGAGGGGGTAGGGGTCAATCAGCCCCAGCATTTT CASSRSEGVGVNQPQHF TRBJ1-5 . TRBV5-8 .
TGTGCCAGCAGCCAGGTCCAGGGCCACGGGGAGCTGTTTTTT CASSQVQGHGELFF TRBJ2-2 . TRBV14 .
TGTGCCAGCAGCCTTGGGACAGGGAGGGACGAGACCCAGTACTTC CASSLGTGRDETQYF TRBJ2-5 . TRBV9 TRBD1
TGTGCCAGCAGTTTGGGCAGGATGGCCTACGAGCAGTACTTC CASSLGRMAYEQYF TRBJ2-7 . TRBV28 .
TGTGCCAGCAGCTCCTATAGTCGCGAGCAGTACTTC CASSSYSREQYF TRBJ2-7 . TRBV7-2 .
TGTGCCAGCAGCTCTCCAGGGGTGTATGGCTACACCTTC CASSSPGVYGYTF TRBJ1-2 . TRBV5-4 .
TGCGCCAGCAGAATAAACAGGGTAGCCGGTGAAAAACTGTTTTTT CASRINRVAGEKLFF TRBJ1-4 . TRBV10-1 .
TGTGCCAGCTCCTCCGGGACACCCACCCATGAGCAGTTCTTC CASSSGTPTHEQFF TRBJ2-1 . TRBV6-4 .
TGTGCCAGCAGCTTATCCGGACAGGGGACGGTCGGCTGCACCTTC CASSLSGQGTVGCTF TRBJ1-2 . TRBV5-8 TRBD1
TGCGCCAGCAGCTTGACAGGGAGTTTCTCTGGAAACACCATATATTTT CASSLTGSFSGNTIYF TRBJ1-3 . TRBV5-1 .
TGTGCCAGCAGCTTAGGGGCCCCGGACAGGGGCCACGAGCAGTACTTC CASSLGAPDRGHEQYF TRBJ2-7 few TRBV11-3 TRBD1
TGTGCCAGCAGCCAGCTGATCAGGGGTGGGACAGATACGCAGTATTTT CASSQLIRGGTDTQYF TRBJ2-3 . TRBV4-2 .
TGTGCCCACAACGAAGCTTTCTTT CAHNEAFF TRBJ1-1 . TRBV30 .
TGTGCCAGCAGCTTGGGGACAGCAACTAATGAAAAACTGTTTTTT CASSLGTATNEKLFF TRBJ1-4 . TRBV5-8 .
TGTGCCAGCAGCCTCCGGACAGGTCAAAATTCACCCCTCCACTTT CASSLRTGQNSPLHF TRBJ1-6 once TRBV11-3 TRBD1
TGCAGCGTTACTTACAGTGATAGCAATCAGCCCCAGCATTTT CSVTYSDSNQPQHF TRBJ1-5 . TRBV29-1 .
TGTGCCAGCAGCTTAACCAGACAGGGTGGGTACGAGCAGTACTTC CASSLTRQGGYEQYF TRBJ2-7 . TRBV7-2 TRBD1
TGTGCCAGCATTAAGGGGGAATGGGACACTAGCACAGATACGCAGTATTTT CASIKGEWDTSTDTQYF TRBJ2-3 . TRBV2 .
TGTGCCATCAGTGAAAATTGGCAGGGCAATTCACCCCTCCACTTT CAISENWQGNSPLHF TRBJ1-6 . TRBV10-3 .
TGCAGTGCTAGTACCAGGACAAAGAGCTCCTATAATTCACCCCTCCACTTT CSASTRTKSSYNSPLHF TRBJ1-6 . TRBV20-1 .
TGTGCCAGCAGCCCAGGGGGATCGGGCTACACCTTC CASSPGGSGYTF TRBJ1-2 few TRBV28 TRBD1
TGTGCCAGCAGTGCTCAGACTAGCGTCGGCACAGATACGCAGTATTTT CASSAQTSVGTDTQYF TRBJ2-3 . TRBV6-1 TRBD2
TGTGCTAGCAGCTTAGATGCGGCAAGCTCCTACAATGAGCAGTTCTTC CASSLDAASSYNEQFF TRBJ2-1 . TRBV7-7 .
TGTGCCAGCATCCGGGACAGGCAAAACAATCAGCCCCAGCATTTT CASIRDRQNNQPQHF TRBJ1-5 . TRBV2 TRBD1
TGTGCCAGCAGCACCCGGGATAGTAATAATTCACCCCTCCACTTT CASSTRDSNNSPLHF TRBJ1-6 . TRBV9 .
TGTGCCAGTAGGGGGGCTAGCAATCAGCCCCAGCATTTT CASRGASNQPQHF TRBJ1-5 . TRBV19 .
TGTGCCAGCAGCACAGGTTACGAGCAGTACTTC CASSTGYEQYF TRBJ2-7 . TRBV28 .
TGTGCCAGCAGCCAACCGGACAGGGGAGGACAAGAGACCCAGTACTTC CASSQPDRGGQETQYF TRBJ2-5 once TRBV14 TRBD1
TGTGCCAGCAGCTGGTCGACTAGCGGAGAGACCCAGTACTTC CASSWSTSGETQYF TRBJ2-5 . TRBV11-2 TRBD2
TGTGCCAGCAGTCGGGACAGCCCTAACTATGGCTACACCTTC CASSRDSPNYGYTF TRBJ1-2 . TRBV2 TRBD1
TGTGCCAGCAGCTTATACTTACCCCTCCACTTT CASSLYLPLHF TRBJ1-6 . TRBV5-8 .
TGTGCCACCACAGGGGAACGGAATGAAAAACTGTTTTTT CATTGERNEKLFF TRBJ1-4 . TRBV2 TRBD1
TGTGCCACCTGGACAGGGGTCAATGAGCAGTTCTTC CATWTGVNEQFF TRBJ2-1 few TRBV12-3/TRBV12-4 TRBD1
TGCGCCAGCTCGTCTTCCAGCGGGGGGCAGGAGACCCAGTACTTC CASSSSSGGQETQYF TRBJ2-5 . TRBV5-1 TRBD2
TGTGCCAGCAGGCCAACAGGGGGAAACTATGGCTACACCTTC CASRPTGGNYGYTF TRBJ1-2 once TRBV6-5 TRBD1
TGCGCCAGCAGCTTGGCCGCGGGGGGCCGGGGAGAGCAGTTCTTC CASSLAAGGRGEQFF TRBJ2-1 . TRBV5-1 TRBD2
TGTGCCAGCAGTTTAGGGCAGGGGGCCAGTGTCGGGGAGCTGTTTTTT CASSLGQGASVGELFF TRBJ2-2 . TRBV28 TRBD1
TGTGCCAGCAGCACCGATGAGCGGGGGGGCCGCTACAATGAGCAGTTCTTC CASSTDERGGRYNEQFF TRBJ2-1 . TRBV11-3 TRBD2
TGTGCCAGTAGGGCCCTAGCGGGGGTAAGCACAGATACGCAGTATTTT CASRALAGVSTDTQYF TRBJ2-3 . TRBV19 TRBD2
TGTGCCAGCAGCTTAGGACCGGGGACAGTTGCATACAATGAGCAGTTCTTC CASSLGPGTVAYNEQFF TRBJ2-1 once TRBV7-2 TRBD1
TGTGCCAGCAGTTTGGAAGGGGCCATGGTATACGAGCAGTACTTC CASSLEGAMVYEQYF TRBJ2-7 . TRBV27 .
TGTGCCAGCAGCTCAGTGGGACAGGCCGACTACGAGCAGTACTTC CASSSVGQADYEQYF TRBJ2-7 many TRBV7-9 TRBD1
TGTGCCAGCAGCCAAATCTGGCGGGGAAGGAACACTGAAGCTTTCTTT CASSQIWRGRNTEAFF TRBJ1-1 . TRBV11-2 .
TGCGCCAGCAGCTTGGATGGGTGGACAGCCGTTTCTAACTATGGCTACACCTTC CASSLDGWTAVSNYGYTF TRBJ1-2 once TRBV5-1 .
TGTGCCAGCAGCTTAGATCAGTTTAGCACAGATACGCAGTATTTT CASSLDQFSTDTQYF TRBJ2-3 . TRBV11-2 .
TGTGCCAGCAGCTTAATGACAGAAGGCTACACCTTC CASSLMTEGYTF TRBJ1-2 . TRBV7-9 .
TGTGCCAGCAGCACTCAAGTGGGGACAGGGGTTAGGGGAGCTGAAGCTTTCTTT CASSTQVGTGVRGAEAFF TRBJ1-1 . TRBV9 TRBD1